A single sample gave rise to the 31 T cell receptor beta chains below, sequenced in a study of blood T cell repertoires in COVID-19. Produced via immunoSEQ multiplex PCR; TCRdb's table is partial and in-frame only. The profile shows some 340,000 clones, 90% of them singletons. Sequenced: PBMCs or T cells enriched from blood (not recorded which). The receptors derive from a woman between 25 and 40 years old who had been exposed to COVID-19.

The chain couples TRBV30 to TRBJ2-4; a possible D gene is TRBD2 (5 bases). The V gene's germline CDR1 is GTSNPN and CDR2 SVGIG (reference sequence). Trimming removed 0 bases at V and 0 bases at J, with 18 bases between. The CDR3 totals 18 residues. This CDR3 reads CAWSVGDGVFLAKNIQYF. CDR3 coding DNA: TGTGCCTGGAGTGTAGGAGACGGGGTTTTCCTAGCCAAAAACATTCAGTACTTC.

The chain employs TRBV13 and TRBJ1-2; D gene uncertain. The V end lost 1 base, the J end lost 4 bases, and 7 bases lay between the germline ends. The CDR3 length is 13 residues. Germline assignment: CDR1 PRHDT and CDR2 FYEKMQ (reference sequence). This CDR3 is CASSLVSFYGYTF. CDR3 nucleotides: TGTGCCAGCAGCTTAGTTAGTTTCTATGGCTACACCTTC.

The chain recombines TRBV5-1 with TRBJ2-5; D might be TRBD1 (6 bases). The CDR3 spans 14 residues. Germline assignment: CDR1 SGHRS and CDR2 YFSETQ. V lost 4 bases and J 1 base, leaving 11 bases between the germline ends. Written as DNA, the CDR3 is TGCGCCAGCAGCCAGCAGGGGCTCCAAGAGACCCAGTACTTC. This codes for CASSQQGLQETQYF.

CDR3 nucleotides: TGCGCCAGCAGCCAAGGCTGGCTCAACACCGGGGAGCTGTTTTTT. It yields the protein CASSQGWLNTGELFF. This chain connects TRBV4-1 to TRBJ2-2; no firm D call. This CDR3 has 15 residues. With 1 base removed from V and 2 bases from J, the gap between germline ends came to 8 bases. The germline CDR1 and CDR2 sequences are MGHRA and YSYEKL.

The CDR3 nucleotides are TGTGCCAGCAGCGCCCGGGACTCTTCACGGGATAATTCACCCCTCCACTTT. Encoded protein: CASSARDSSRDNSPLHF. The chain carries TRBV9 and TRBJ1-6; perhaps TRBD1 as D (5 bases). The CDR3 runs 17 residues. Germline assignment: CDR1 SGDLS and CDR2 YYNGEE. The V gene lost 3 bases and the J gene lost 5 bases, with 18 bases spanning the gap.

CDR3: CASSPDTAYEQYF. In nucleotides, the CDR3 is TGTGCCAGCTCACCCGACACTGCCTACGAGCAGTACTTC. This rearrangement joins TRBV18 to TRBJ2-7, with unresolved D. V lost 3 bases to trimming and J lost 2 bases, with 8 bases between them. The CDR3 consists of 13 residues. Germline loops: CDR1 KGHSH, CDR2 LQKENI.

The chain couples TRBV10-3 to TRBJ1-2; 12 positions agree with TRBD1. Per the germline V gene, CDR1 is ENHRY and CDR2 is SYGVKD. With V trimmed by 2 bases and J by 2 bases, 9 bases remained unmatched. There are 18 residues in the CDR3. The CDR3 nucleotides read TGTGCCATCAGTGAGCTGGGGACAGGGGGCTTGGTAAACTATGGCTACACCTTC. It codes for CAISELGTGGLVNYGYTF.

This chain uses TRBV18 with TRBJ1-2; D remains ambiguous. CDR1 and CDR2 (germline): KGHSH, LQKENI. CDR3 length: 13 residues. The V end lost 6 bases, the J end lost 1 base, and 9 bases lay between the germline ends. The CDR3 loop reads CASSRNSNYGYTF. CDR3 DNA sequence: TGTGCCAGCTCCCGGAACAGTAACTATGGCTACACCTTC. Combining the CDR3 with reference TRBV18 and TRBJ1-2 gives the whole variable domain NAGVMQNPRHLVRRRGQEARLRCSPMKGHSHVYWYRQLPEEGLKFMVYLQKENIIDESGMPKERFSAEFPKEGPSILRIQQVVRGDSAAYFCASSRNSNYGYTFGSGTRLTVV.

The chain joins TRBV10-3 to TRBJ1-5; no definite D call. Looked up from germline, CDR1 is ENHRY and CDR2 is SYGVKD. V was shortened by 2 bases and J by 4 bases, with 3 bases between the two germline ends. The CDR3 runs to 12 residues. The CDR3 nucleotides read TGTGCCATCAGTGAGGCGAATCAGCCCCAGCATTTT. Translation gives CAISEANQPQHF.

The table lists this clone with a count of one. CDR3 bases: TGTGCCAGCAGTGATACCTCCTGGCGGGGCTTGAATGAGCAGTTCTTC. Protein sequence: CASSDTSWRGLNEQFF. This rearrangement joins TRBV25-1 to TRBJ2-1; tentative D call: TRBD2 (6 bases). Germline CDR1 MGHDK, CDR2 SYGVNS. The V and J ends lost 3 bases and 7 bases respectively, with 19 bases between them. CDR3 length: 16 residues.

This clone was detected only once. The chain recombines TRBV11-3 with TRBJ2-7; TRBD1 is a possible D gene (5 bases). V was clipped by 3 bases and J by 7 bases, with 13 bases between them. CDR1 and CDR2 from the germline V gene are SGHNT and YENEEA. This CDR3 has 13 amino acids. The CDR3 spells CASSLETVGEQYF. DNA for the CDR3: TGTGCCAGCAGCTTGGAGACAGTTGGAGAGCAGTACTTC.

This clone came up once. The V gene is TRBV25-1, the J gene TRBJ2-7, with D possibly matching TRBD2 (6 bases). V was cut by 7 bases and J by 7 bases, with 11 bases left in between. Germline values: CDR1 MGHDK, CDR2 SYGVNS. CDR3 length: 11 residues. The CDR3, as DNA: TGTGCCAGCAAACGACGGGGGGAGCAGTACTTC. Translated: CASKRRGEQYF.

The rearrangement uses TRBV5-1 and TRBJ1-5; 9 bases map to TRBD1. This CDR3 is 15 amino acids long. CDR1 and CDR2 (germline): SGHRS, YFSETQ. V lost 4 bases and J lost 7; bases outside the gene matches: 9. The CDR3 spells CASSPTGQGRQPQHF. The CDR3 DNA follows: TGCGCCAGCAGCCCCACGGGACAGGGTCGCCAGCCCCAGCATTTT.

The gene calls are TRBV6-5 and TRBJ2-1; D ambiguous. Trimming pared 0 bases from V and 0 bases from J, leaving 9 bases between. This CDR3 comprises 16 residues. The germline CDR1 and CDR2 sequences are MNHEY and SVGAGI. The DNA of the CDR3 is TGTGCCAGCAGTTACTCGATGAGGTTCTCCTACAATGAGCAGTTCTTC. Its translation is CASSYSMRFSYNEQFF.

V and J are TRBV7-9 and TRBJ1-4, with D unclear. Trimming took off 3 bases at V and 4 bases at J, with 9 bases between the two ends. The CDR3 has 14 residues. In germline, CDR1 is SEHNR, CDR2 FQNEAQ (reference sequence). CDR3 loop: CASSFAEGNEKLFF. The CDR3 nucleotides are TGTGCCAGCAGCTTTGCGGAGGGTAATGAAAAACTGTTTTTT.

The V call is TRBV27, the J call TRBJ2-7; TRBD1 is a possible D gene (6 bases). V gave up 3 bases and J gave up 2 bases, with 11 bases separating them. Germline V gene lookup returns CDR1 MNHEY and CDR2 SMNVEV (reference sequence). This CDR3 is built from 14 residues. CDR3 DNA sequence: TGTGCCAGCAGTTTGACCGGGACAACCTACGAGCAGTACTTC. Residues: CASSLTGTTYEQYF.

This chain links TRBV15 with TRBJ1-4; 7 bases map to TRBD1. The V and J ends lost 3 bases and 7 bases, in that order; junction bases with no gene match: 8. Germline V gene data show CDR1 as LNHNV and CDR2 as YYDKDF (reference sequence). The CDR3 has 15 residues. CDR3 sequence (DNA): TGTGCCACCAGCAGCCTTACAGGGGCGGCTGAAAAACTGTTTTTT. It yields the protein CATSSLTGAAEKLFF.

This chain connects TRBV11-3 to TRBJ2-1, with 10 bases matching TRBD1. Germline loops: CDR1 SGHNT, CDR2 YENEEA. V shed 4 bases, J shed 8 bases, and the junction held 8 bases outside the gene matches. This CDR3 is built from 15 residues. CDR3 in amino acids: CASSYGTGARYEQFF. The CDR3 DNA sequence: TGTGCCAGCAGCTACGGGACAGGGGCCCGTTATGAGCAGTTCTTC.

This sequence joins TRBV24-1 and TRBJ2-7; TRBD2 might be the D (6 bases). Germline CDR1 is KGHDR and CDR2 is SFDVKD. Trimming stripped 5 bases from V and 6 bases from J, with 19 bases between. The CDR3 has 15 amino acids. This CDR3 is CATSVGGGDSGEQYF. The CDR3 DNA reads as TGTGCCACCAGTGTAGGCGGAGGGGACTCGGGCGAGCAGTACTTC.

The V call is TRBV4-1, the J call TRBJ1-2; weak D call: TRBD1 (5 bases). Germline CDR1 is MGHRA and CDR2 is YSYEKL. This CDR3 spans 19 amino acids. Deletions cut 8 bases from V and 4 bases from J, with 32 bases between. CDR3 sequence reads: CASRDSLSSPYRDFYGYTF. CDR3 nucleotide sequence: TGCGCCAGCCGCGACAGCCTAAGCAGCCCTTACCGGGACTTCTATGGCTACACCTTC.

J is TRBJ2-2 and V is TRBV2; 12 bases fit TRBD1. Germline assignment: CDR1 SNHLY and CDR2 FYNNEI. This CDR3 is 15 amino acids long. With 5 bases clipped from V and 9 bases from J, the junction kept 7 bases outside the gene matches. The CDR3 region is CASSFRDRGLRELFF. The CDR3 DNA is TGTGCCAGCAGTTTCCGGGACAGGGGGCTCCGGGAGCTGTTTTTT.

There are a few counts of this clone. Mismatch with germline at one junction end may stem from a read error. The J gene is TRBJ1-1, the V gene TRBV14, with TRBD1 as a possible D gene (6 bases). The length of the CDR3 is 14 residues. Germline loops: CDR1 SGHDN, CDR2 FVKESK. CDR3 nucleotide sequence: TGTGCCAGCAGCCAAATTACAGGGAACTCTGAAGCTTTCTTT. Amino acid sequence: CASSQITGNSEAFF.

The V call is TRBV2, the J call TRBJ1-1; the D gene is possibly TRBD1 (6 bases). CDR1 and CDR2 from the germline V gene are SNHLY and FYNNEI. The CDR3 length is 14 residues. Between the trimmed V and J ends, which lost 6 bases and 1 base, there was a span of 12 bases. The DNA of the CDR3 is TGTGCCAGCAGGCCCGGGACACCGAACACTGAAGCTTTCTTT. Translated, it gives CASRPGTPNTEAFF.

The V and J genes are TRBV24-1 and TRBJ1-5; no firm D call. There are 13 residues in the CDR3. V was shortened by 0 bases and J by 9 bases, with 8 bases between the two germline ends. Germline V gene lookup returns CDR1 KGHDR and CDR2 SFDVKD. The CDR3 here is CATSDLFSGPQHF. The CDR3 bases are TGTGCCACCAGTGATTTGTTCAGCGGGCCCCAGCATTTT.

The genes are TRBV5-1 and TRBJ2-3; TRBD2 agrees at 8 bases. There are 15 residues in the CDR3. Germline trimming cut 3 bases from V and 7 bases from J; bases unmatched to any gene: 10. Germline values: CDR1 SGHRS, CDR2 YFSETQ. The DNA of the CDR3 is TGCGCCAGCAGCTCTCGGGGGGGAGAGGTTTATACGCAGTATTTT. Amino acid sequence: CASSSRGGEVYTQYF. Combining the CDR3 with reference TRBV5-1 and TRBJ2-3 gives the whole variable domain KAGVTQTPRYLIKTRGQQVTLSCSPISGHRSVSWYQQTPGQGLQFLFEYFSETQRNKGNFPGRFSGRQFSNSRSEMNVSTLELGDSALYLCASSSRGGEVYTQYFGPGTRLTVL.

This clone was counted once. The CDR3 DNA sequence: TGTGCCAGCAGCCCTGGAGGAGCCAGGGGGACCGAAGCTTTCTTT. Protein sequence: CASSPGGARGTEAFF. The rearrangement uses TRBV5-5 and TRBJ1-1; 7 positions agree with TRBD1. V gave up 4 bases and J gave up 8 bases; unmatched junction bases: 14. CDR3 length: 15 amino acids. The V gene's germline CDR1 is SGHKS and CDR2 YYEKEE (reference sequence). The full variable domain, completed using reference TRBV5-5 and TRBJ1-1, is DAGVTQSPTHLIKTRGQQVTLRCSPISGHKSVSWYQQVLGQGPQFIFQYYEKEERGRGNFPDRFSARQFPNYSSELNVNALLLGDSALYLCASSPGGARGTEAFFGQGTRLTVV.

The rearrangement links TRBV27 to TRBJ1-2; a weak D match, TRBD1 (5 bases). Looked up from germline, CDR1 is MNHEY and CDR2 is SMNVEV (reference sequence). This CDR3 spans 14 amino acids. V was trimmed by 5 bases and J by 4 bases, leaving 14 bases between them. The CDR3 spells CASSHQGNRYGYTF. The CDR3 nucleotides are TGTGCCAGCAGTCACCAGGGAAACCGCTATGGCTACACCTTC.

The chain joins TRBV27 to TRBJ2-5; tentatively, D is TRBD1 (5 bases). The CDR3 contains 14 residues. With 3 bases removed from V and 0 bases from J, the gap between germline ends came to 8 bases. Germline V gene sequence: CDR1 MNHEY, CDR2 SMNVEV (reference sequence). CDR3 DNA: TGTGCCAGCAGTTTCTGGGGCAACCAAGAGACCCAGTACTTC. Translation: CASSFWGNQETQYF.

This clone was picked up one time. The rearrangement uses TRBV5-1 and TRBJ1-2; D is possibly TRBD1 (5 bases). CDR3 size: 15 residues. The V end was cut by 2 bases, the J end by 0 bases, with 11 bases between. Germline CDR1 SGHRS, CDR2 YFSETQ. Here the CDR3 DNA reads TGCGCCAGCAGCTTCCAGGGTTCCGCTAACTATGGCTACACCTTC. As protein: CASSFQGSANYGYTF.

This chain uses TRBV9 with TRBJ1-3, with 8 bases that match TRBD1. Germline V gives CDR1 SGDLS, CDR2 YYNGEE. The CDR3 consists of 16 residues. After removal of 0 bases from V and 3 bases from J, the junction contained 5 bases not matched to a gene. CDR3 in amino acids: CASSVVGTGYGNTIYF. CDR3 DNA sequence: TGTGCCAGCAGCGTAGTAGGGACAGGATATGGAAACACCATATATTTT. Full variable domain (rest looked up from reference TRBV9 and TRBJ1-3): DSGVTQTPKHLITATGQRVTLRCSPRSGDLSVYWYQQSLDQGLQFLIQYYNGEERAKGNILERFSAQQFPDLHSELNLSSLELGDSALYFCASSVVGTGYGNTIYFGEGSWLTVV.

The chain links TRBV24-1 to TRBJ1-5; D is possibly TRBD1 (6 bases). This CDR3 has 15 amino acids. Germline V gives CDR1 KGHDR, CDR2 SFDVKD. Between the trimmed V and J ends, which lost 2 bases and 3 bases, there was a span of 10 bases. CDR3 DNA sequence: TGTGCCACCAGTGATTCCCGACAGGCCAATCAGCCCCAGCATTTT. The encoded protein is CATSDSRQANQPQHF.